In its sample, the clone carrying this T cell receptor beta chain was seen a few times. The target antigen is unknown. This sample stems from a study of siplizumab effects on memory and regulatory T cells. Overall study findings and caveats: Naive T cells were seen as more diverse than memory cells and as major alloresponse contributors. The study found that siplizumab significantly reduced alloreactive sequences traceable to unstimulated CD4+ memory cells. Among mappable alloreactive CD4+ clones, the Treg-derived fraction averaged 68.8% with siplizumab versus about 30% in controls. Suppressive function of proliferating Tregs from siplizumab cultures was not confirmed.

The CDR3 spans 11 residues. V gave up 8 bases and J gave up 4 bases, with 11 bases separating them. Germline V gives CDR1 DFQATT, CDR2 SNEGSKA (reference sequence). Measured with immunoSEQ multiplex PCR; TCRdb has only the in-frame clones, and not every one. The data hold around 100,000 clones, with 94% observed a single time. J is TRBJ1-2 and V is TRBV20-1; D is unclear. Sample: non-Treg CD4+ T cells sorted from blood. The sequence derives from a human donor in good health. CDR3 loop: CSPDGSYGYTF. The CDR3 DNA reads as TGCAGTCCGGACGGCAGCTATGGCTACACCTTC.